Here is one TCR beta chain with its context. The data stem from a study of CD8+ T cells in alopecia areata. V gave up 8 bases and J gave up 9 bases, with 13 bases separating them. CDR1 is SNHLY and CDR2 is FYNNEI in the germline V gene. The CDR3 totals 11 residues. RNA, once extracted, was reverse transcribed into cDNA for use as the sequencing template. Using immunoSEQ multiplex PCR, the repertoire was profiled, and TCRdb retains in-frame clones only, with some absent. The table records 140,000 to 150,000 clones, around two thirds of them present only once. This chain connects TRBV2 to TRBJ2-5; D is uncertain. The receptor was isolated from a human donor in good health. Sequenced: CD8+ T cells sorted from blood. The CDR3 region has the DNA TGTGCCAGCGGGGAAATTCGGTCCCAGTACTTC. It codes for CASGEIRSQYF.